This entry lists 24 T cell receptor beta chains sequenced from one sample in a study of blood T cell repertoires in COVID-19 (dated by TCRdb to 2020 to 2021). Library construction relied on the immunoSEQ multiplex PCR assay. TCRdb's version of the immuneACCESS table is confined to in-frame rearrangements and falls short of the full clone set. An unresolved V gene accounts for under half of the shortfall where checked; the remainder is of unknown origin. The sample table lists a few hundred thousand clones, 80% to 90% of them with a count of one. About 0.91% of the sample is in the top ten clones. Sequencing was done on a sample of peripheral blood. The source of these receptors is a man aged 18 to 30 with COVID-19, enrolled during active disease.

The rearrangement uses TRBV5-4 and TRBJ2-1; no clear D gene. This CDR3 is built from 11 residues. The V and J ends lost 4 bases and 5 bases respectively, with 4 bases between them. Per the germline V gene, CDR1 is SGHNT and CDR2 is YYREEE (reference sequence). CDR3 DNA sequence: TGTGCCAGCAGCGAGGACAATGAGCAGTTCTTC. Protein product: CASSEDNEQFF.

The chain recombines TRBV11-3 with TRBJ2-7; D possibly corresponds to TRBD2 (6 bases). The CDR3 contains 15 residues. The V end was cut by 4 bases, the J end by 6 bases, with 19 bases between. Germline loops: CDR1 SGHNT, CDR2 YENEEA. The CDR3 is CASSSGLTTLFEQYF. The CDR3 nucleotides are TGTGCCAGCAGCTCGGGACTGACGACCCTTTTCGAGCAGTACTTC.

The V call is TRBV7-9, the J call TRBJ2-7, with 9 bases fitting TRBD1. CDR1 SEHNR and CDR2 FQNEAQ come from the germline V gene (reference sequence). The length of the CDR3 is 15 residues. Losses at the gene ends were 1 base for V and 2 bases for J; bases not matched to a gene: 3. The CDR3 loop reads CASSLVGTGTYEQYF. DNA of the CDR3: TGTGCCAGCAGCTTAGTTGGGACAGGGACCTACGAGCAGTACTTC.

This sequence joins TRBV7-9 and TRBJ2-2, with TRBD2 matching over 9 bases. This CDR3 contains 15 residues. The V segment lost 5 bases and the J segment 4 bases; nucleotides outside the gene matches: 5. Germline V lookup: CDR1 SEHNR, CDR2 FQNEAQ (reference sequence). CDR3 amino acids: CASSLASGITGELFF. The CDR3 region has the DNA TGTGCCAGCAGCCTCGCTAGCGGGATCACCGGGGAGCTGTTTTTT.

This clone was seen a handful of times. The V and J genes are TRBV19 and TRBJ1-5; D is perhaps TRBD1 (6 bases). Germline CDR1 and CDR2: LNHDA and SQIVND (reference sequence). Trimming cost V 5 bases and J 1 base, with 9 bases left between them. This CDR3 has 14 amino acids. CDR3 in DNA: TGTGCCAGTAGTCCTGGACAGAGCAATCAGCCCCAGCATTTT. Amino acids: CASSPGQSNQPQHF.

The chain is built from TRBV5-1 and TRBJ2-3; D perhaps matches TRBD1 (6 bases). The CDR3 is 14 residues long. Germline V gene data show CDR1 as SGHRS and CDR2 as YFSETQ. V dropped 0 bases and J dropped 5 bases, with 10 bases sitting between them. This chain's CDR3 is CASSLGQEKDTQYF. DNA for the CDR3: TGCGCCAGCAGCTTGGGACAGGAGAAAGATACGCAGTATTTT.

CDR3 protein: CASSYSIDSDYGYTF. For the CDR3, the DNA is TGTGCCAGCAGTTACTCCATAGACAGTGACTATGGCTACACCTTC. The rearrangement links TRBV6-5 to TRBJ1-2; perhaps TRBD1 as D (5 bases). Trimming removed 0 bases from V and 3 bases from J, with 11 bases in between. Germline CDR1 reads MNHEY; CDR2 reads SVGAGI. The CDR3 spans 15 residues.

The V gene is TRBV7-8, the J gene TRBJ1-5, with unresolved D. The germline CDR1 and CDR2 sequences are SGHVS and FQNEAQ. This CDR3 has 16 residues. Between the trimmed V and J ends, which lost 2 bases and 0 bases, there was a span of 11 bases. The CDR3 nucleotides read TGTGCCAGCAGCTTATCGGTCCCGTATAGCAATCAGCCCCAGCATTTT. It specifies CASSLSVPYSNQPQHF.

The V gene is TRBV9, the J gene TRBJ2-1; tentatively, D is TRBD2 (6 bases). In germline, CDR1 is SGDLS, CDR2 YYNGEE. V was pared by 2 bases and J by 0 bases, with 12 bases between. The CDR3 runs to 16 residues. CDR3 in amino acids: CASSVGGARSYNEQFF. For the CDR3, the DNA is TGTGCCAGCAGCGTGGGCGGGGCCCGCTCCTACAATGAGCAGTTCTTC.

The chain couples TRBV7-2 to TRBJ2-7, with D tentatively TRBD2 (6 bases). Germline V lookup: CDR1 SGHTA, CDR2 FQGNSA. The CDR3 runs 14 residues. Deletions cut 4 bases from V and 2 bases from J, with 12 bases between. This chain's CDR3 is CASSSSSDPYEQYF. In DNA form, the CDR3 reads TGTGCCAGCAGCTCCTCTAGCGATCCCTACGAGCAGTACTTC. The variable domain in full, with the rest retrieved from reference TRBV7-2 and TRBJ2-7, is GAGVSQSPSNKVTEKGKDVELRCDPISGHTALYWYRQSLGQGLEFLIYFQGNSAPDKSGLPSDRFSAERTGGSVSTLTIQRTQQEDSAVYLCASSSSSDPYEQYFGPGTRLTVT.

Comment on this clone: The same CDR3 is also encoded by other DNA sequences in this sample. The chain combines TRBV12-3 or TRBV12-4 with TRBJ2-2; D gene uncertain. The ends were cut back, 6 bases at V and 3 bases at J, with 2 bases in the middle. The CDR3 loop spans 11 amino acids. CDR3 in amino acids: CASSYTGELFF. CDR3 DNA: TGTGCCAGCAGCTACACCGGGGAGCTGTTTTTT.

The CDR3, as DNA: TGCGCCAGCAGCCGTCGACCTCTAGCGGGGGACTCCTACGAGCAGTACTTC. This sequence encodes CASSRRPLAGDSYEQYF. This chain joins TRBV4-1 and TRBJ2-7; 10 bases line up with TRBD2. Trimming at V came to 4 bases and at J to 0 bases, leaving 9 bases not matched to a gene. The V gene's germline CDR1 is MGHRA and CDR2 YSYEKL. The CDR3 contains 17 residues.

CDR3 nucleotides: TGCAGCGTTGAACCTCGAGCGGGGCCGGGGTACGAGCAGTACTTC. This encodes CSVEPRAGPGYEQYF. The V call is TRBV29-1, the J call TRBJ2-7; 7 bases are shared with TRBD2. Germline values: CDR1 SQVTM, CDR2 ANQGSEA. Germline trimming cut 2 bases from V and 4 bases from J; bases unmatched to any gene: 11. This CDR3 spans 15 amino acids.

The J gene is TRBJ2-7, the V gene TRBV7-9, with D hard to call. The CDR3 is 12 residues long. The germline V and J ends were trimmed by 4 bases and 3 bases, with 7 bases remaining between them. CDR1 is SEHNR and CDR2 is FQNEAQ in the germline V gene (reference sequence). CDR3 in amino acids: CASSSAGYEQYF. The CDR3 nucleotides read TGTGCCAGCAGCTCCGCCGGCTACGAGCAGTACTTC.

The V call is TRBV19, the J call TRBJ1-5, with unresolved D. The CDR3 extends over 14 amino acids. CDR1 LNHDA and CDR2 SQIVND come from the germline V gene (reference sequence). V gave up 2 bases and J gave up 0 bases, with 5 bases separating them. This CDR3 reads CASSIQISNQPQHF. CDR3 sequence (DNA): TGTGCCAGTAGTATACAGATTAGCAATCAGCCCCAGCATTTT.

This rearrangement joins TRBV6-1 to TRBJ2-7; TRBD2 is a possible D gene (5 bases). From germline, CDR1 is MNHNS and CDR2 SASEGT. There are 15 residues in the CDR3. V shed 3 bases and J shed 0 bases, with 12 bases lying between them. The CDR3 region is CASSDEGRSSYEQYF. The CDR3 nucleotides read TGTGCCAGCAGTGATGAGGGTCGAAGCTCCTACGAGCAGTACTTC.

The rearrangement links TRBV5-1 to TRBJ2-1; 8 bases are shared with TRBD1. The CDR3 loop spans 17 amino acids. The germline V gene has CDR1 SGHRS and CDR2 YFSETQ. V trimming: 5 bases; J trimming: 0 bases; junction bases outside the gene matches: 10. CDR3 DNA sequence: TGCGCCAGCAGGCTCGACAGGGGCGCTAGCTCCTACAATGAGCAGTTCTTC. Translating it yields CASRLDRGASSYNEQFF.

The chain has TRBV9 and TRBJ2-1; perhaps TRBD1 as D (6 bases). Germline lookup yields CDR1 SGDLS and CDR2 YYNGEE. V lost 4 bases and J lost 5, with 19 bases in between. The CDR3 is 16 residues long. In DNA, the CDR3 is TGTGCCAGCAGCCCCCGGACAGTAACCCTGAACAATGAGCAGTTCTTC. Its translation: CASSPRTVTLNNEQFF.

The chain recombines TRBV7-9 with TRBJ2-7; 8 nucleotides match TRBD1. Germline V gives CDR1 SEHNR, CDR2 FQNEAQ (reference sequence). Trimming removed 5 bases from V and 3 bases from J; junction bases left unmatched: 6. This CDR3 is built from 14 residues. In DNA, the CDR3 is TGTGCCAGCAGCAACGGACAGGGCGACTACGAGCAGTACTTC. Encoded protein: CASSNGQGDYEQYF.

This clone was recorded only once. J is TRBJ1-6 and V is TRBV6-1; TRBD1 matches at 10 bases. The CDR3 runs 16 residues. The germline gives CDR1 MNHNS, CDR2 SASEGT. The V segment lost 2 bases and the J segment 5 bases; nucleotides outside the gene matches: 3. As DNA, the CDR3 is TGTGCCAGCAGTGAACGGGACAGGGGAGATAATTCACCCCTCCACTTT. The encoded protein is CASSERDRGDNSPLHF.

V gene TRBV20-1 combines with J gene TRBJ2-2, with D unclear. V was cut by 3 bases and J by 4 bases, with 3 bases left in between. This CDR3 contains 11 residues. CDR1 DFQATT and CDR2 SNEGSKA come from the germline V gene (reference sequence). The CDR3 spells CSASFTGELFF. CDR3 in DNA: TGCAGTGCTAGCTTCACCGGGGAGCTGTTTTTT.

The J gene is TRBJ2-5, the V gene TRBV6-5; weak D call: TRBD2 (6 bases). V was trimmed by 6 bases and J by 7 bases, leaving 15 bases between them. This CDR3 comprises 13 residues. Germline CDR1 reads MNHEY; CDR2 reads SVGAGI. The DNA of the CDR3 is TGTGCCAGCAGCAGGGACTTACTCCGGACCCAGTACTTC. Translated, it gives CASSRDLLRTQYF.

V and J are TRBV4-1 and TRBJ2-7; 12 positions match TRBD1. Trimming took 0 bases from V and 6 from J; bases not matched to a gene: 15. The CDR3 is made up of 19 amino acids. Germline CDR1 is MGHRA and CDR2 is YSYEKL. The CDR3 nucleotides read TGCGCCAGCAGCCAAGATTTAGGGGACAGGGGGCTAACAACAGGCGAGCAGTACTTC. Translating gives CASSQDLGDRGLTTGEQYF.

The chain links TRBV12-3 or TRBV12-4 to TRBJ2-3, with TRBD1 as a possible D gene (6 bases). Trimming removed 7 bases at V and 15 bases at J, with 17 bases between. The CDR3 is made up of 11 amino acids. CDR3 coding DNA: TGTGCCAGCACCCTCGGGACATTGCGTTATTTT. It codes for CASTLGTLRYF.